This record looks at one TCR beta chain sequence and its context. The data originate from a study of naive and memory T cell subsets. CDR1 and CDR2 (germline): SEHNR, FQNEAQ (reference sequence). V shed 7 bases, J shed 4 bases, and the junction held 14 bases outside the gene matches. The CDR3 is 16 residues long. Two oligonucleotides, mixed equimolar, formed the beta constant-region primer covering TRBC1 and TRBC2. TCRdb used MiXCR to reprocess the UMI-ligation and nested PCR reads, holding one entry per CDR3 protein. This table holds 130,000 to 150,000 distinct CDR3 sequences, about 15% found once. CMV status came from CD4+ IFNgamma after overnight CMV lysate stimulation.

The chain links TRBV7-9 to TRBJ2-7; 9 bases line up with TRBD1. The sample taken for sequencing was naive CD4+ T cells from blood. This receptor was obtained from a human donor in good health. The CDR3 sequence is CASTTLRDRADYEQYF. The CDR3 DNA sequence: TGTGCCAGCACCACTCTCCGGGACAGGGCCGATTACGAGCAGTACTTC. Variable domain in full (rest from reference TRBV7-9 and TRBJ2-7): DTGVSQNPRHKITKRGQNVTFRCDPISEHNRLYWYRQTLGQGPEFLTYFQNEAQLEKSRLLSDRFSAERPKGSFSTLEIQRTEQGDSAMYLCASTTLRDRADYEQYFGPGTRLTVT.